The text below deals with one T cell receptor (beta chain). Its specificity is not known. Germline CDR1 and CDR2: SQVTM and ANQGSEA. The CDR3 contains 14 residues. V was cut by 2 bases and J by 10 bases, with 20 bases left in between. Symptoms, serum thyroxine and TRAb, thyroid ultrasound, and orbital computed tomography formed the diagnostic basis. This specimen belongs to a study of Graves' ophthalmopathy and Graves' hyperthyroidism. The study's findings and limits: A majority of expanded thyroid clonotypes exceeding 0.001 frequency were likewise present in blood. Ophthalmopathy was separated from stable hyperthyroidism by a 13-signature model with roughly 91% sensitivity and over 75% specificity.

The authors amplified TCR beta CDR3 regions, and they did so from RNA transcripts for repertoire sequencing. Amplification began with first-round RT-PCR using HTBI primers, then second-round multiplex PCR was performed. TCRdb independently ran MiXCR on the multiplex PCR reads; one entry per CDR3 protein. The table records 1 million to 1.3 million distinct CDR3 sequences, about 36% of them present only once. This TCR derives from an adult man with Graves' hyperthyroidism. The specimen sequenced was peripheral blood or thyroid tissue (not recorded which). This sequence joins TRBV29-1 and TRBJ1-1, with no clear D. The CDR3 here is CSVESGDRVAGAFF. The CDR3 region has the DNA TGCAGCGTTGAATCAGGCGATCGGGTCGCTGGAGCTTTCTTT.